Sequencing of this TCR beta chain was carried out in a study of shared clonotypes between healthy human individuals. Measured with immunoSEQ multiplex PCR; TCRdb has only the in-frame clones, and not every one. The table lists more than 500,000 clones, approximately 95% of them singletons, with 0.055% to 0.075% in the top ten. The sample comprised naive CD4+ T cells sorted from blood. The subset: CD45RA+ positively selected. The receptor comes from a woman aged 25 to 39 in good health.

CDR3 residues: CASSQWGASHYEQYF. The CDR3 DNA sequence: TGTGCCAGCAGCCAGTGGGGGGCGTCCCACTACGAGCAGTACTTC. This sequence joins TRBV7-9 and TRBJ2-7; D tentatively reads TRBD1 or TRBD2 (6 bases each). CDR1 and CDR2 (germline): SEHNR, FQNEAQ (reference sequence). V gave up 5 bases and J gave up 3 bases, with 17 bases separating them. This CDR3 contains 15 residues.